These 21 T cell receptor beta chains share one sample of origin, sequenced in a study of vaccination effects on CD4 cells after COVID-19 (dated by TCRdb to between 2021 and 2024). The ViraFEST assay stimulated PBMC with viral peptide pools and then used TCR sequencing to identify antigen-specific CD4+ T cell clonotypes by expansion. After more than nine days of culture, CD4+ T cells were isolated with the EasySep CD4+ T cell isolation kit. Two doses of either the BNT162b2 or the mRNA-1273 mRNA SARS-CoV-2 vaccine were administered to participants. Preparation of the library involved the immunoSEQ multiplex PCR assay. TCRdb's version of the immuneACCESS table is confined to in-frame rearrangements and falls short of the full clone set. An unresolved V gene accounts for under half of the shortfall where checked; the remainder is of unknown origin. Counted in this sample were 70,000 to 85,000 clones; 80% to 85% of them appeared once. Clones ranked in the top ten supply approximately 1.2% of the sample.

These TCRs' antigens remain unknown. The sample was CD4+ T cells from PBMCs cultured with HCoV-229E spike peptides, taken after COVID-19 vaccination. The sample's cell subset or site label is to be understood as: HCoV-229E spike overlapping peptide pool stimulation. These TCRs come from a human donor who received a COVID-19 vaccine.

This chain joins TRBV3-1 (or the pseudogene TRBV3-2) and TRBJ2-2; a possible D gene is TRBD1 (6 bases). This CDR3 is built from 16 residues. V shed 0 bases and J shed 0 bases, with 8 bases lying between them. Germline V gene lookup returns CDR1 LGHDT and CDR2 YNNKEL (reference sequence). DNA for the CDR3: TGTGCCAGCAGCCAAGATACAGGGTCGAACACCGGGGAGCTGTTTTTT. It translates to CASSQDTGSNTGELFF.

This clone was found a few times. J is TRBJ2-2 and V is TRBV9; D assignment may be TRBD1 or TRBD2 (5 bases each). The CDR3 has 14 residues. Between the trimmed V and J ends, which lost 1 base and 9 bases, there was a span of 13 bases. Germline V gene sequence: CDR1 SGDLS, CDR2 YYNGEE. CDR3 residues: CASSVNVGVRELFF. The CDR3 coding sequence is TGTGCCAGCAGCGTAAACGTGGGGGTCCGGGAGCTGTTTTTT.

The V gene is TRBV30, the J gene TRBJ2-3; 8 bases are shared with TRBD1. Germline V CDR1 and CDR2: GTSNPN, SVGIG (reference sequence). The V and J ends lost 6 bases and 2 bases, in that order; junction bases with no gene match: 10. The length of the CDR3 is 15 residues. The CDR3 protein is CACWARGQVTDTQYF. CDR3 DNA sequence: TGTGCCTGTTGGGCCAGGGGGCAGGTCACAGATACGCAGTATTTT.

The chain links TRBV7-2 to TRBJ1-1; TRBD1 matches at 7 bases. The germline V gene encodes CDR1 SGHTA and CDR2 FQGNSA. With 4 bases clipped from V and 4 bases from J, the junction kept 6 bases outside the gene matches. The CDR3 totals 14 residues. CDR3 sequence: CASSSPTGTTEAFF. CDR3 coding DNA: TGTGCCAGCAGCTCGCCGACAGGGACCACTGAAGCTTTCTTT. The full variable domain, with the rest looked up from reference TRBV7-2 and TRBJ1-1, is GAGVSQSPSNKVTEKGKDVELRCDPISGHTALYWYRQSLGQGLEFLIYFQGNSAPDKSGLPSDRFSAERTGGSVSTLTIQRTQQEDSAVYLCASSSPTGTTEAFFGQGTRLTVV.

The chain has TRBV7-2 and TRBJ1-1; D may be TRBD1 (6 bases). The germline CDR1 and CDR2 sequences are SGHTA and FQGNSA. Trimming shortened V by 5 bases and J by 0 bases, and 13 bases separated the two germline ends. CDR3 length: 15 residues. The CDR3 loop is CASSLSGVMNTEAFF. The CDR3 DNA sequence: TGTGCCAGCAGCCTATCAGGGGTAATGAACACTGAAGCTTTCTTT.

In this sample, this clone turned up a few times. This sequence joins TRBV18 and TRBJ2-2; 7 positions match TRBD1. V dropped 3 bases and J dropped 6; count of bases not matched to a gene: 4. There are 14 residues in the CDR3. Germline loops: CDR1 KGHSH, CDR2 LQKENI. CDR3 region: CASSPATGSGELFF. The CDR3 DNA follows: TGTGCCAGCTCACCCGCGACAGGGTCCGGGGAGCTGTTTTTT.

The CDR3 DNA reads TGTGCCATCAAGGGACAGTTTTCCTATGGCTACACCTTC. Its protein is CAIKGQFSYGYTF. This chain connects TRBV10-3 to TRBJ1-2, with TRBD1 identical over 7 bases. Trimming cost V 7 bases and J 4 bases; bases outside gene matches: 6. Germline CDR1 reads ENHRY; CDR2 reads SYGVKD. The CDR3 length is 13 residues.

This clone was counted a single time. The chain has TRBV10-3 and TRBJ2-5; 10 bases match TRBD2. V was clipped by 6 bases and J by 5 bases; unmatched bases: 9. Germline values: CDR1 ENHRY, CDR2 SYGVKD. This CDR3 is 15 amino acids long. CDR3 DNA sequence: TGTGCCATCAGCGACAGCGGGGGGGCCGGGGAGACCCAGTACTTC. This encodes CAISDSGGAGETQYF.

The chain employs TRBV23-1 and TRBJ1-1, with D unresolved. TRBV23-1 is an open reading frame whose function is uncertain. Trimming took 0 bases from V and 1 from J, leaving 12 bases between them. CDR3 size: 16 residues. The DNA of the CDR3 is TGCGCCAGCAGTCAATCATCGAAGTCCTCGAACACTGAAGCTTTCTTT. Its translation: CASSQSSKSSNTEAFF.

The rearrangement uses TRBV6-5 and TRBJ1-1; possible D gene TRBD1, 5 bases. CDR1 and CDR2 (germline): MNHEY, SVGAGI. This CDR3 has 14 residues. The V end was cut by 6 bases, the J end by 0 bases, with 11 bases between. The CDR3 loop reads CASRGRTVNTEAFF. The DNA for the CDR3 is TGTGCCAGCAGGGGACGGACGGTGAACACTGAAGCTTTCTTT.

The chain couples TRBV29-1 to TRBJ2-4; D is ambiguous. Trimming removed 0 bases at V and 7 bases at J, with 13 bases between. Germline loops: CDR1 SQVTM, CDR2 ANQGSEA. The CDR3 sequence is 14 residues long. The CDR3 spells CSVEDRGLRNIQYF. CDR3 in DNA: TGCAGCGTTGAAGATCGAGGTCTGCGGAACATTCAGTACTTC.

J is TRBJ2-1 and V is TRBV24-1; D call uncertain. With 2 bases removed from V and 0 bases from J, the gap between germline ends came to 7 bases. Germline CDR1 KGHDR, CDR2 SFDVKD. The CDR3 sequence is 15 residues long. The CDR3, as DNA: TGTGCCACCAGTGATTCTTGGAGCTCCTACAATGAGCAGTTCTTC. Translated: CATSDSWSSYNEQFF.

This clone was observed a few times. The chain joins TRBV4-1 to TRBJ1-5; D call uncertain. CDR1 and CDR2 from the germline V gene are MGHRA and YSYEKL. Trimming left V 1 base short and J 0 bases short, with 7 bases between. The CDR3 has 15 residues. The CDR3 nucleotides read TGCGCCAGCAGCCAAGTCAAGGTTAGCAATCAGCCCCAGCATTTT. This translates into CASSQVKVSNQPQHF.

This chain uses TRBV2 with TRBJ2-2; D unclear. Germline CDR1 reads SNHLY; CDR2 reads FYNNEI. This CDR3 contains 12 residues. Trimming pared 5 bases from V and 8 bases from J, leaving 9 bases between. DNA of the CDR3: TGTGCCAGCAGTCCTGACTTTGGGGAGCTGTTTTTT. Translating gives CASSPDFGELFF.

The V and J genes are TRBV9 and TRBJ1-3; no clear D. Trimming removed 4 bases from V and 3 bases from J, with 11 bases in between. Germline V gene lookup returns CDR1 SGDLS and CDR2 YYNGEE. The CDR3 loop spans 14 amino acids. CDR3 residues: CASSPRMDGNTIYF. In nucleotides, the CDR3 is TGTGCCAGCAGCCCCCGCATGGATGGAAACACCATATATTTT.

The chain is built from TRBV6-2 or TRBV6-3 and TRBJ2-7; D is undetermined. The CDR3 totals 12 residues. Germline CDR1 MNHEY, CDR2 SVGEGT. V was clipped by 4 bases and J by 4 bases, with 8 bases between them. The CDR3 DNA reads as TGTGCCAGCAGTTTATCAGGATACGAGCAGTACGTC. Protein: CASSLSGYEQYV.

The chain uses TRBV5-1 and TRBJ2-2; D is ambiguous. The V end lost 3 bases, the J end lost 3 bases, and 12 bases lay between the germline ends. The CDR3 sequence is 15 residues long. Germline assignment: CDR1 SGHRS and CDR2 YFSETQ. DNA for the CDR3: TGCGCCAGCAGCTACCTGACAATCCACACCGGGGAGCTGTTTTTT. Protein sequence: CASSYLTIHTGELFF.

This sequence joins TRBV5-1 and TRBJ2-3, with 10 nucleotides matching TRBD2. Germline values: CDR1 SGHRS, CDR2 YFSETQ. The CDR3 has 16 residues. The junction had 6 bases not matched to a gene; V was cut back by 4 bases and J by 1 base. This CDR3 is CASSGGLAGGTDTQYF. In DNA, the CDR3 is TGCGCCAGCAGCGGTGGGCTAGCGGGGGGCACAGATACGCAGTATTTT.

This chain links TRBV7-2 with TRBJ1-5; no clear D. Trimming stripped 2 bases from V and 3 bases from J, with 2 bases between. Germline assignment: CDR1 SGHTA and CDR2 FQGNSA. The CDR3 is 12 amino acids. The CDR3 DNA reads TGTGCCAGCAGCTTATACAATCAGCCCCAGCATTTT. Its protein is CASSLYNQPQHF.

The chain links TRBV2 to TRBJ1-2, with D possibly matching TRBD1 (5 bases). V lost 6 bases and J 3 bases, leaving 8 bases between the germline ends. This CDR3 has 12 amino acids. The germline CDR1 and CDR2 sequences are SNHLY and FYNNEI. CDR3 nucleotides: TGTGCCAGCAGGGGGACGCACTATGGCTACACCTTC. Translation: CASRGTHYGYTF.

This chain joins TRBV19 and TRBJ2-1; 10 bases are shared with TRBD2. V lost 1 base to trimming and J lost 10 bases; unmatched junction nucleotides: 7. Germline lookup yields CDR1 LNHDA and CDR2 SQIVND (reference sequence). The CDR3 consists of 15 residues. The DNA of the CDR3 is TGTGCCAGTAGTATAGGAGCGGGGGGGCCTCGGGAGCAGTTCTTC. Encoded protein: CASSIGAGGPREQFF.